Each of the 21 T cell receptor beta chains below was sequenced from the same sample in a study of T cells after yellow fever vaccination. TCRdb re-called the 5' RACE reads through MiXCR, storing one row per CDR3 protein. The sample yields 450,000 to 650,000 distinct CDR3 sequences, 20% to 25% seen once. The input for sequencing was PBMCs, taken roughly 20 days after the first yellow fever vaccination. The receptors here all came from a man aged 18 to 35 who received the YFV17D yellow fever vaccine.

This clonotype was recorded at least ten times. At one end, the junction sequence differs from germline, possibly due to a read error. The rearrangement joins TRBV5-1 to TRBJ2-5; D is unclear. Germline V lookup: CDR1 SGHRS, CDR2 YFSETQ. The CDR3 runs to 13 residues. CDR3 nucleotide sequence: TGTGCCAGCAGCTTTAGCAGACAAGAGACCCAGTACTTC. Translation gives CASSFSRQETQYF. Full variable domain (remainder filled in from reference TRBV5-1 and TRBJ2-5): KAGVTQTPRYLIKTRGQQVTLSCSPISGHRSVSWYQQTPGQGLQFLFEYFSETQRNKGNFPGRFSGRQFSNSRSEMNVSTLELGDSALYLCASSFSRQETQYFGPGTRLLVL.

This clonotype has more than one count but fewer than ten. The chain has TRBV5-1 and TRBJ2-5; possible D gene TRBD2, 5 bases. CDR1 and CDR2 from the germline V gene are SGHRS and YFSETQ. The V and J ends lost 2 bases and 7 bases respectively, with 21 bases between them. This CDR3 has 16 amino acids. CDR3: CASSLTITRGSGTQYF. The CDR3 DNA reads TGCGCCAGCAGCTTAACCATTACCCGGGGTAGTGGGACCCAGTACTTC.

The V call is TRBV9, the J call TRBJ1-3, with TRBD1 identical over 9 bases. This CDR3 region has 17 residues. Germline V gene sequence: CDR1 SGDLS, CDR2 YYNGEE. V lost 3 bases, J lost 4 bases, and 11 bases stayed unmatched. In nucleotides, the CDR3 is TGTGCCAGCAGCGATGAAATCGACAGGGGGGAAGGAAACACCATATATTTT. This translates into CASSDEIDRGEGNTIYF.

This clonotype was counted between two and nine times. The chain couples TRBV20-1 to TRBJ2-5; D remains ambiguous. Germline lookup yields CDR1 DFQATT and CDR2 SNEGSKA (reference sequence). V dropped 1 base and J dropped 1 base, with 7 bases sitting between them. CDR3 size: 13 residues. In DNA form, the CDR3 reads TGCAGTGCTAGAGTTGGAGTCCAAGAGACCCAGTACTTC. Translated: CSARVGVQETQYF.

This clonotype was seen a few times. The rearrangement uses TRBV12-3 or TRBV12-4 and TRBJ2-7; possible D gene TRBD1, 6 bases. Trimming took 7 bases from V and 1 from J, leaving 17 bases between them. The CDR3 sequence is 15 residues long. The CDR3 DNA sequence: TGTGCCAGCACCCCTGGGGCAGGGGCTTCCTACGAGCAGTACTTC. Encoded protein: CASTPGAGASYEQYF.

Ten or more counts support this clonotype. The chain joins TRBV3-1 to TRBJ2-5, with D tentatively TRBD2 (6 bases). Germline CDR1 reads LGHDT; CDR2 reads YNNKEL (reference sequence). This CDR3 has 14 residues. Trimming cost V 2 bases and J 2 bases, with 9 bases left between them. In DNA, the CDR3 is TGTGCCAGCAGCCAAACCGGGGGACAAGAGACCCAGTACTTC. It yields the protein CASSQTGGQETQYF.

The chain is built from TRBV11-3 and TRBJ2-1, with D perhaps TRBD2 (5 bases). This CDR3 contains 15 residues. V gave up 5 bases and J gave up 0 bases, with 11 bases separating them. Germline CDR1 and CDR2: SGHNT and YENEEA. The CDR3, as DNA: TGTGCCAGCAGCGACCCGGGGATCTCCTACAATGAGCAGTTCTTC. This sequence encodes CASSDPGISYNEQFF.

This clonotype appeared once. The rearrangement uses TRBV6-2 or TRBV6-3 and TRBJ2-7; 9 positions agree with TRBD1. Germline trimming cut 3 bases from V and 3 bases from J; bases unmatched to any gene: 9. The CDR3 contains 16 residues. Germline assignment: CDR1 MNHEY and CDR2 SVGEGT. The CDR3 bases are TGTGCCAGCAGTTATTCCCCCGTGACAGGGGGCTACGAGCAGTACTTC. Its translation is CASSYSPVTGGYEQYF.

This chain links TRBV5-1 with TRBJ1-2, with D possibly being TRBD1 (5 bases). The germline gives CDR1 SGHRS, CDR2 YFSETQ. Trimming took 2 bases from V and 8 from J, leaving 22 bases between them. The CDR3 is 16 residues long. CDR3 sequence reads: CASSFGSGPPKMGYTF. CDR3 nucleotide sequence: TGCGCCAGCAGCTTTGGTTCAGGGCCTCCTAAGATGGGCTACACCTTC.

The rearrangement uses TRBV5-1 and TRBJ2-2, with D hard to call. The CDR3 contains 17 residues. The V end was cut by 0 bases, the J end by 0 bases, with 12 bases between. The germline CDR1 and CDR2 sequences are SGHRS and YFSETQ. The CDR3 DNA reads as TGCGCCAGCAGCTTGGTCCCCAGCCAGGCGAACACCGGGGAGCTGTTTTTT. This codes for CASSLVPSQANTGELFF.

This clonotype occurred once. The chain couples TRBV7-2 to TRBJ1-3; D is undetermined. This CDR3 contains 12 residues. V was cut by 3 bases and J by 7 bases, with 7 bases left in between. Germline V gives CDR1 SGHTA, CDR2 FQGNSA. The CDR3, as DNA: TGTGCCAGCAGCTTCGATGGGAACACCATATATTTT. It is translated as CASSFDGNTIYF.

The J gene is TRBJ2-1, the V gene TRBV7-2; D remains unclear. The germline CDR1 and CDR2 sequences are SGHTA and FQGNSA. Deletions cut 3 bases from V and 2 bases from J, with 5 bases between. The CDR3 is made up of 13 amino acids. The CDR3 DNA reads TGTGCCAGCAGCTTGCATCCCTACAATGAGCAGTTCTTC. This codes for CASSLHPYNEQFF.

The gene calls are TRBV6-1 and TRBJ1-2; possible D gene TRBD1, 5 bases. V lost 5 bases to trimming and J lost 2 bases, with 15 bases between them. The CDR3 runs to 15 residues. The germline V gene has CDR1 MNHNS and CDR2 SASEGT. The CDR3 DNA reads TGTGCCAGCAGTCCCGTCTCGGGGGGAAACTATGGCTACACCTTC. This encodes CASSPVSGGNYGYTF.

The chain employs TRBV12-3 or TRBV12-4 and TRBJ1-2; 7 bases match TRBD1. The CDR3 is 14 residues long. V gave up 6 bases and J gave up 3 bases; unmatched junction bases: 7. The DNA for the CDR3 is TGTGCCAGCAGATATGACAGGGTCGACTATGGCTACACCTTC. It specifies CASRYDRVDYGYTF.

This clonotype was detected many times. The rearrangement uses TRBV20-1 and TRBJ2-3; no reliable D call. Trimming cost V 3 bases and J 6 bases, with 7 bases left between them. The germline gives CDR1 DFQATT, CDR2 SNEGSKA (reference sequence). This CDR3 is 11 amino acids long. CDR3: CSASKGDTQYF. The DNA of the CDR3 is TGCAGTGCTAGTAAAGGGGATACGCAGTATTTT.

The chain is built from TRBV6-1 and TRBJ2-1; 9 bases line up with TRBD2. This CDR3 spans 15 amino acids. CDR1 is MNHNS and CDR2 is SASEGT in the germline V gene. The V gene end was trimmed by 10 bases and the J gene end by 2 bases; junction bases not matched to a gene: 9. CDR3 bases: TGTGCCACCGCCGGGGCGGGGGGGCCCTACAATGAGCAGTTCTTC. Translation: CATAGAGGPYNEQFF.

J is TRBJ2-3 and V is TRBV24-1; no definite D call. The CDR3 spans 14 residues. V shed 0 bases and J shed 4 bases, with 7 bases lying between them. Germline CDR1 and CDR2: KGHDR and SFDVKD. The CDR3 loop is CATSDLHGPDTQYF. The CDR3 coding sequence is TGTGCCACCAGTGATTTGCACGGGCCAGATACGCAGTATTTT.

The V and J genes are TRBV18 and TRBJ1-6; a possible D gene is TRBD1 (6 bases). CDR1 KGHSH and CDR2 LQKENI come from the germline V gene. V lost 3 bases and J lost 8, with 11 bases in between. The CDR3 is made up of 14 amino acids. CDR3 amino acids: CASSPGAAHSPLHF. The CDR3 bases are TGTGCCAGCTCACCGGGGGCCGCCCATTCACCCCTCCACTTT.

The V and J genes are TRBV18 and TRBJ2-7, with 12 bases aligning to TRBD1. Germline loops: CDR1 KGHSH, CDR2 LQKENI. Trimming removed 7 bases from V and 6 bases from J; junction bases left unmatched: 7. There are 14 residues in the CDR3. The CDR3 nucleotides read TGTGCCAGCTGCGGGACAGGGGGCATGTCCGAGCAGTACTTC. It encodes CASCGTGGMSEQYF.

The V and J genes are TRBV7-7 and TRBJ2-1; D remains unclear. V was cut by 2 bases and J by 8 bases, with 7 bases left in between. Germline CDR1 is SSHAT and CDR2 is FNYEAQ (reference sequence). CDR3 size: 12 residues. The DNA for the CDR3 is TGTGCCAGCAGCTTATCTAAGCATGAGCAGTTCTTC. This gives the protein CASSLSKHEQFF.

The chain's CDR3 is CASSPGPGNTEAFF. In DNA, the CDR3 is TGTGCCAGCTCCCCTGGGCCGGGGAACACTGAAGCTTTCTTT. The chain links TRBV18 to TRBJ1-1; D is uncertain. The CDR3 is 14 residues long. The V gene lost 6 bases and the J gene lost 1 base, with 12 bases spanning the gap. Germline V lookup: CDR1 KGHSH, CDR2 LQKENI.